This record concerns one T cell receptor beta chain sequence. The sample originates from a study of blood T cells in healthy people across ages. A second PCR, run for 7 to 11 cycles, used a sample-barcoded 5' primer plus a J-beta primer mix. Sequencing yielded, for each sample, at least 3 million paired-end reads carrying CDR3. TCRdb itself ran the 5' RACE reads through MiXCR, one entry per CDR3 protein. This table has more than 1,400,000 distinct CDR3 sequences, approximately 42% appearing once. In germline, CDR1 is MDHEN, CDR2 SYDVKM. This CDR3 contains 15 residues. J lost 5 bases, V lost 5 bases, and 8 bases had no gene match.

Sequenced input: blood. The chain couples TRBV28 to TRBJ2-5, with 10 nucleotides matching TRBD2. The sequence was obtained from a woman between 18 and 30 years old in good health. In DNA, the CDR3 is TGTGCCAGCAGTAGAAGCGGGGGGGTTGCTGAGACCCAGTACTTC. Translated, it gives CASSRSGGVAETQYF.